A selection of T cell receptor beta chains follows, all from one sample in a study of identical twins. TCRdb itself ran the 5' RACE reads through MiXCR, one entry per CDR3 protein. Of about 530,000 distinct CDR3 sequences listed, roughly 15% were seen once; the top ten hold nearly 0.45%. Another study also made use of these data, one on yellow fever vaccine responses in identical twins.

The sample taken for sequencing was CD4+ T cells sorted from blood. Every receptor here comes from a woman aged 18-30 years in good health. CDR3s include the opening cysteine and the closing phenylalanine or tryptophan. The order of the fields is D gene, CDR3 length, J gene, V gene, CDR3 protein. A D gene is named only where the DNA matches it firmly.

>-|15|TRBJ2-3|TRBV10-3
CAISESGLSTDTQYF
>-|13|TRBJ1-2|TRBV12-3/TRBV12-4
CASSSRTDYGYTF
>-|12|TRBJ2-7|TRBV10-3
CAISNVSYEQYF
>-|15|TRBJ2-1|TRBV5-6
CASSLGFYSYNEQFF
>-|16|TRBJ1-6|TRBV7-2
CASSLTGQPHNSPLHF
>-|14|TRBJ1-3|TRBV12-3/TRBV12-4
CASADRYSGNTIYF
>-|17|TRBJ2-5|TRBV12-3/TRBV12-4
CASSFKGSGETRGTQYF
>-|13|TRBJ2-7|TRBV5-1
CASSLSTPDEQYF
>-|14|TRBJ2-7|TRBV5-1
CASSLEQGLDEQYF
>-|13|TRBJ1-1|TRBV6-4
CASSDSRGTEAFF
>-|18|TRBJ2-2|TRBV5-1
CASSASGTPKLSTGELFF
>-|14|TRBJ2-7|TRBV7-8
CATRQVGGTYEQYF
>TRBD2|16|TRBJ2-1|TRBV5-6
CASSTKTSSFYNEQFF
>-|10|TRBJ2-5|TRBV20-1
CSAVQETQYF
>-|15|TRBJ2-2|TRBV20-1
CSAPTGVRGTGELFF
>-|13|TRBJ1-1|TRBV12-3/TRBV12-4
CASSYRVDTEAFF
>TRBD2|17|TRBJ2-3|TRBV11-3
CASSLGASGSYADTQYF
>TRBD1|16|TRBJ1-1|TRBV3-1
CASSQDFSGGITEAFF
>-|14|TRBJ2-4|TRBV6-5
CASSYTGAKNIQYF
>-|13|TRBJ1-2|TRBV3-1
CASSPGGWDGYTF
>-|13|TRBJ1-1|TRBV5-1
CASSPSGELEAFF
>TRBD2|17|TRBJ2-1|TRBV7-2
CASSLVGLADKYNEQFF
>TRBD1|15|TRBJ2-1|TRBV9
CASSVLSGGYNEQFF
>-|16|TRBJ2-1|TRBV2
CANQGSTLSSYNEQFF
>-|17|TRBJ1-5|TRBV5-1
CASSLAPRTHSNQPQHF